The clone carrying this T cell receptor beta chain was picked up a small number of times. The antigen is undetermined. This CDR3 contains 15 residues. Germline values: CDR1 MDHEN, CDR2 SYDVKM. V shed 4 bases and J 4 bases; nucleotides not matched to a gene: 9. The authors reverse transcribed all of the isolated RNA, so sequencing captured expressed TCRB transcripts. Naive, central memory and regulatory T cell samples came to a mean of approximately 3.57 million reads. Here immunoSEQ multiplex PCR was the method, and the copy in TCRdb shows in-frame clones only, minus some. The table includes over 200,000 clones, under 13% detected once. This sample was included in a study of beta chain features in type 1 diabetes. About the research overall: No age, gender or cell yield differences were seen between patients and healthy donors.

Study-level points and caveats: TCRB CDR3 length was moderately but significantly reduced in all four CD4+ subsets of Type 1 diabetes patients.

Sequences were obtained from naive CD4+ T cells from blood. The V call is TRBV28, the J call TRBJ2-7; 8 nucleotides match TRBD2. The receptor was isolated from a man aged 25-40 years with type 1 diabetes. CDR3 loop: CASSSAGLEPYEQYF. CDR3 bases: TGTGCCAGCAGTTCTGCGGGACTAGAACCGTACGAGCAGTACTTC.